This record covers a single T cell receptor beta chain. This clonotype has ten or more counts. Its cognate antigen has yet to be identified. No clone much larger than this one lies a single base away; base qualities are absent. The data are from a study of T cells in Graves' hyperthyroidism and ophthalmopathy (dated by TCRdb to 2018 to 2020). Background on the whole study: Peripheral blood was sampled at the time of initial diagnosis, prior to any treatment. To identify distinguishing TCR V-J signatures, a discovery cohort of 100 or so patients was used, comprising 43 with Graves' ophthalmopathy and 55 to 65 with stable Graves' hyperthyroidism. Thyroid tissue and blood T-cell repertoires from several Graves' hyperthyroidism patients were also compared in the study. After blood sampling, hyperthyroidism patients were treated with methimazole at a starting dose of 30 mg daily, and ophthalmopathy patients were treated with high-dose intravenous methylprednisolone. Whether ophthalmopathy could be predicted prospectively was tested in an independent validation cohort made up of under 20 hyperthyroidism patients plus 17 patients who later progressed to ophthalmopathy. The approximately 100 discovery patients were divided at random into training and test sets in a 7:3 ratio. The paper describes TCR Vbeta CDR3 sequencing of 135 peripheral blood samples, made up of some 42 ophthalmopathy patients, around 78 hyperthyroidism patients and 17 progressor patients.

General conclusions and limits of the study: Most expanded thyroid clonotypes (frequency above 0.001) were also found in blood, which suggests that blood repertoires may mirror thyroid immune responses. No statistical method was used to fix the sample size in advance, and group allocation was not hidden from the investigators. In validation, the model predicted progression to ophthalmopathy with roughly 66% sensitivity and about 73% specificity, a median of 6.5 months before onset. A model built on a 13 V-J signature distinguished ophthalmopathy from stable hyperthyroidism, reaching approximately 89% sensitivity and about 81% specificity in cross-validation and 80%/75% in testing.

The V end gives up 6 bases and the J end 3 bases, leaving 6 bases in the junction not matched to a gene. The germline V gene specifies MDHEN as CDR1 and SYDVKM as CDR2. Its CDR3 holds 14 amino acids, cysteine through phenylalanine. CDR3 DNA only is kept here, 42 bases in frame from base 1. The TCR beta CDR3 regions were amplified from RNA transcripts. A first-round RT-PCR of the TCR CDR3 used the HTBI primer set with the Qiagen OneStep RT-PCR kit. The libraries were constructed in a second round of multiplex PCR and then size-selected and purified. Libraries were sequenced paired-end with 100 bp reads on an Illumina HiSeq2000. In the original analysis: Raw data were processed with SOAPnuke, discarding reads with adapters, uncalled bases, mean Phred below 15, or no exact constant-primer or identifier match. High-quality paired reads were merged using COPE v1.2.5, and each unique nucleotide sequence was defined as a clonotype. MiTCR v1.1 was used to align the clonotypes against IMGT TRBV, TRBD and TRBJ reference segments. The analysis was restricted to V-J combinations with a frequency above 0.0001, which together covered 99% to 99.2% of the repertoires. The TCS score was defined as F50 (clonal expansion) divided by E x V (chaos), with BLOSUM62-based TCRdist calculated between CDR3 peptides within each V-J. Welch's t-statistics and random forest reduced some 510 V-J features to fewer than 15, which were used in a naive Bayes classifier (R e1071). In-frame beta chains were kept once TCRdb had trimmed the public reads at Q25 with fastp and called clones with MiXCR. A single entry per CDR3 protein holds the most common genes and DNA from its merged rows. Here the V and J calls rest on TCRdb's processing, not on the authors' analysis. The table for this sample lists around 350,000 distinct CDR3 sequences; roughly 25% of them were counted only once. The top ten constitute 70% to 75% of the sample.

A patient counted as having stable Graves' hyperthyroidism if no progression to ophthalmopathy occurred over 18 months of follow-up. Hyperthyroidism patients were newly diagnosed, with disease duration under 2 months, and aged 18 to 65 years. Exclusion was applied to patients with uncontrolled infections, other autoimmune diseases, pregnancy or lactation. Diagnoses relied on clinical symptoms, serum thyroxine and TRAb, thyroid ultrasound and orbital computed tomography. PBMCs were isolated from more than 8 ml of fresh peripheral blood by Ficoll-Paque density gradient centrifugation. Total RNA was extracted using Trizol reagent, and RNA quality was assessed on an Agilent 2100 Bioanalyzer.

The rearranged segments are TRBV28 and TRBJ2-7; TRBD2 fits 9 bases in the junction. This TCR was sampled from a man aged 50 to 60 with Graves' hyperthyroidism. Sequencing input: blood. The encoded CDR3 is CASRASGNHYEQYF. Here is the DNA: TGTGCCAGCAGGGCTAGCGGGAACCACTACGAGCAGTACTTC. Outside the CDR3, residues come from the reference TRBV28 and TRBJ2-7 proteins, so the full variable domain is: DVKVTQSSRYLVKRTGEKVFLECVQDMDHENMFWYRQDPGLGLRLIYFSYDVKMKEKGDIPEGYSVSREKKERFSLILESASTNQTSMYLCASRASGNHYEQYFGPGTRLTVT.